This record covers a single T cell receptor beta chain. The sample belongs to a study of blood T cell repertoires in COVID-19. Per the original methods: How many nucleated cells were present was estimated from reference gene primer amplification. The protocol was immunoSEQ multiplex PCR, while the TCRdb copy is restricted to in-frame clones and leaves out a portion. The DNA was the basis for D and trimming; V, J and clone size are from that table. The data hold around 80,000 clones, with 82% observed a single time. Germline V gives CDR1 SNHLY, CDR2 FYNNEI. There are 15 residues in the CDR3. With V trimmed by 4 bases and J by 6 bases, 12 bases remained unmatched.

This receptor was obtained from a man aged 55-75 years with acute or convalescent COVID-19. The material sequenced was peripheral blood. This chain connects TRBV2 to TRBJ2-7, with 7 bases fitting TRBD1. The CDR3 nucleotides read TGTGCCAGCAGTGTACCCGGGACAGTTTCCGTCGAGCAGTACTTC. Its translation is CASSVPGTVSVEQYF. The complete variable domain, with remaining parts taken from reference TRBV2 and TRBJ2-7, reads EPEVTQTPSHQVTQMGQEVILRCVPISNHLYFYWYRQILGQKVEFLVSFYNNEISEKSEIFDDQFSVERPDGSNFTLKIRSTKLEDSAMYFCASSVPGTVSVEQYFGPGTRLTVT.